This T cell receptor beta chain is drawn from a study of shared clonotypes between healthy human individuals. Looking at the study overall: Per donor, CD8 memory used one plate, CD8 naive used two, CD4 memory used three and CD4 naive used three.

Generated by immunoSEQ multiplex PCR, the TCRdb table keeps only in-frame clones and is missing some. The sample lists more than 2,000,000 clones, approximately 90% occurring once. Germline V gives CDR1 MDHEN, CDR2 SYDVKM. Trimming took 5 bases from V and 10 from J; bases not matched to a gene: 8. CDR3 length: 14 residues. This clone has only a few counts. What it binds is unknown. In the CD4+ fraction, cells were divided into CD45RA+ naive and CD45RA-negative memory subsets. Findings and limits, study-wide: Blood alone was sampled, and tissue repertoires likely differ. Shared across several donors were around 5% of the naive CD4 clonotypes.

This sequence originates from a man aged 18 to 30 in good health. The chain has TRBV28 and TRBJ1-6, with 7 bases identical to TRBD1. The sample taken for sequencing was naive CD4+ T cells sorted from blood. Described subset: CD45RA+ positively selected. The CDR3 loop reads CASSQGGSGSPLHF. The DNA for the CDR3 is TGTGCCAGCAGTCAGGGGGGATCTGGATCACCCCTCCACTTT.